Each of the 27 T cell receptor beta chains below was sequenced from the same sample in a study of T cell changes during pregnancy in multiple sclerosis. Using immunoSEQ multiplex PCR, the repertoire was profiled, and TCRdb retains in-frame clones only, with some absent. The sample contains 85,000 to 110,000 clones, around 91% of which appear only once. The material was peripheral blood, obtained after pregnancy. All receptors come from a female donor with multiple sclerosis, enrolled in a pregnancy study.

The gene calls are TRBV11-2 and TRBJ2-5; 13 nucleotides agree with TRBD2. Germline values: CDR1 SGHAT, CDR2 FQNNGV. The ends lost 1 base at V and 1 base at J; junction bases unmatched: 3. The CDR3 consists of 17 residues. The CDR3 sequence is CASSLGTSGGSQETQYF. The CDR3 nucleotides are TGTGCCAGCAGCTTAGGGACTAGCGGGGGATCCCAAGAGACCCAGTACTTC.

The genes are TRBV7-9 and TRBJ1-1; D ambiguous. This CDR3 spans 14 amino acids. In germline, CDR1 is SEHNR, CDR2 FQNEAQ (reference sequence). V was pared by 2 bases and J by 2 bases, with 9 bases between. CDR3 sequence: CASSLRVVNTEAFF. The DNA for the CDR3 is TGTGCCAGCAGCTTACGGGTAGTTAACACTGAAGCTTTCTTT.

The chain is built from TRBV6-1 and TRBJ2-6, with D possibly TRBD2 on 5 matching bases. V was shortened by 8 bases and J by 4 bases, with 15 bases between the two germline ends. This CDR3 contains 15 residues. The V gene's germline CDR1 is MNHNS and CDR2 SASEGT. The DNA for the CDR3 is TGTGCCAGCCGATGGCCGGGAACCGGGGCCAACGTCCTGACTTTC. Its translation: CASRWPGTGANVLTF.

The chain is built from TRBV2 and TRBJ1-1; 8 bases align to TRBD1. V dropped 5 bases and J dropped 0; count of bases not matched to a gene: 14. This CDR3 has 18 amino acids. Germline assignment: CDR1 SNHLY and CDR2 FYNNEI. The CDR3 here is CASSPQGQGFGLNTEAFF. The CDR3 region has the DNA TGTGCCAGCAGTCCCCAAGGACAGGGATTCGGACTGAACACTGAAGCTTTCTTT.

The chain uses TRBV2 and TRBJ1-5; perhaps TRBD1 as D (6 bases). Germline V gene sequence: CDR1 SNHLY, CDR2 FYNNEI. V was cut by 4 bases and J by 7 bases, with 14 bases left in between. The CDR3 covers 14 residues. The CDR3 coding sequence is TGTGCCAGCAGTGCACAGGGTTTCTCCCAGCCCCAGCATTTT. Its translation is CASSAQGFSQPQHF. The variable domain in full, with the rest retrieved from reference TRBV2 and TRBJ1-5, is EPEVTQTPSHQVTQMGQEVILRCVPISNHLYFYWYRQILGQKVEFLVSFYNNEISEKSEIFDDQFSVERPDGSNFTLKIRSTKLEDSAMYFCASSAQGFSQPQHFGDGTRLSIL.

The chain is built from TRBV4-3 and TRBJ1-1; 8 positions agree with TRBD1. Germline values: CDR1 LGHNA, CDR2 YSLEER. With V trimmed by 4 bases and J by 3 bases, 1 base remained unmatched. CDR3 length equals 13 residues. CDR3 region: CASSLTGDTEAFF. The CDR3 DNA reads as TGCGCCAGCAGCCTGACAGGGGACACTGAAGCTTTCTTT.

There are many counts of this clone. CDR3 sequence: CASSPNEGTGLLAKNIQYF. CDR3 DNA sequence: TGCGCCAGCAGCCCAAATGAAGGGACAGGACTGCTAGCCAAAAACATTCAGTACTTC. The V gene is TRBV5-1, the J gene TRBJ2-4, with TRBD1 matching over 8 bases. The V segment lost 4 bases and the J segment 0 bases; nucleotides outside the gene matches: 15. There are 19 residues in the CDR3. From germline, CDR1 is SGHRS and CDR2 YFSETQ.

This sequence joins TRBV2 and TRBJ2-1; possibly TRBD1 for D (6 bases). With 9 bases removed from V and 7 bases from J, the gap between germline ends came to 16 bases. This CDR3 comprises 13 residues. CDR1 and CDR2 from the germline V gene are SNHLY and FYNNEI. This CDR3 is CARVNRVGNEQFF. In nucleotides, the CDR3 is TGTGCCAGAGTGAACAGGGTTGGAAATGAGCAGTTCTTC.

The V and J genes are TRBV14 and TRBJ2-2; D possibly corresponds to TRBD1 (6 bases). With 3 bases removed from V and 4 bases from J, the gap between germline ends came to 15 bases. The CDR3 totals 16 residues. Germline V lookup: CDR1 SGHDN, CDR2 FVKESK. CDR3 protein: CASSHYRDPRTGELFF. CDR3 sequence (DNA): TGTGCCAGCAGCCACTACAGGGATCCCCGCACCGGGGAGCTGTTTTTT.

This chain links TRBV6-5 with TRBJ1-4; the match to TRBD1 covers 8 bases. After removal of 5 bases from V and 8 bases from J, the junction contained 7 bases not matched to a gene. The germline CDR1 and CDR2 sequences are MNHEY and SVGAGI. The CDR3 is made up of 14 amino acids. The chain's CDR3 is CASSQRQGREKLFF. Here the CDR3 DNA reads TGTGCCAGCAGTCAGCGACAGGGGAGAGAAAAACTGTTTTTT.

The CDR3 nucleotides are TGCGCCAGCAGGTCCGGGACTAGCTCCACCGGGGAGCTGTTTTTT. This codes for CASRSGTSSTGELFF. The chain links TRBV10-2 to TRBJ2-2; 9 bases line up with TRBD2. Germline lookup yields CDR1 WSHSY and CDR2 SAAADI. This CDR3 comprises 15 residues. V was clipped by 6 bases and J by 4 bases; unmatched bases: 6.

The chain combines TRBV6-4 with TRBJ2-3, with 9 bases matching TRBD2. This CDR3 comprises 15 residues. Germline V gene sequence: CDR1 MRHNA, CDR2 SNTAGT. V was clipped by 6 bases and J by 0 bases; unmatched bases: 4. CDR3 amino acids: CASSLSGGSTDTQYF. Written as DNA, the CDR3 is TGTGCCAGCAGCCTTAGCGGGGGTAGCACAGATACGCAGTATTTT.

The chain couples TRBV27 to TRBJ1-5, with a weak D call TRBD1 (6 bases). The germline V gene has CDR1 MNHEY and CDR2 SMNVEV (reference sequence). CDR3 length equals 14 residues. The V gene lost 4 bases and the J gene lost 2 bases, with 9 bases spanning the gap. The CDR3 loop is CASSSQGRNQPQHF. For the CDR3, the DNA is TGTGCCAGCAGTTCACAGGGTCGCAATCAGCCCCAGCATTTT.

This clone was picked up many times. CDR3 sequence reads: CSVEDDRLNGYTF. The CDR3 DNA reads as TGCAGCGTTGAAGACGACAGACTTAATGGCTACACCTTC. The rearrangement uses TRBV29-1 and TRBJ1-2; the D gene is possibly TRBD1 (5 bases). CDR3 length: 13 residues. Trimming left V 0 bases short and J 6 bases short, with 11 bases between. Germline values: CDR1 SQVTM, CDR2 ANQGSEA.

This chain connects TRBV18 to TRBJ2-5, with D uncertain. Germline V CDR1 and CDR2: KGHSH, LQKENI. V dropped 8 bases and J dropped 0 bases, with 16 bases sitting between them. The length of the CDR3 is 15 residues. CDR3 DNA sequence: TGTGCCAGCAACGAGTACTCAAGCGACCAAGAGACCCAGTACTTC. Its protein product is CASNEYSSDQETQYF.

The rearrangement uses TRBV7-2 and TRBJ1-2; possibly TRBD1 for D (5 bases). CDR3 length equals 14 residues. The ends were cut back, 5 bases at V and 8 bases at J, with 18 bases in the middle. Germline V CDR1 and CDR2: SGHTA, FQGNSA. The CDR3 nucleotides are TGTGCCAGCAGCCCAAATACCGGGGGGTACGGCTACACCTTC. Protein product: CASSPNTGGYGYTF.

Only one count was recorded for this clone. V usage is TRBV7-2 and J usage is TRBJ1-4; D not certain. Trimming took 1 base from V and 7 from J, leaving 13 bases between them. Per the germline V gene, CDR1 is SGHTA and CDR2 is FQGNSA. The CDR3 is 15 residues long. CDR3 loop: CASSLDLGKAEKLFF. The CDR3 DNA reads TGTGCCAGCAGCTTAGATCTCGGGAAGGCTGAAAAACTGTTTTTT. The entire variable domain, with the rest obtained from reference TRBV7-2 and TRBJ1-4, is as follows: GAGVSQSPSNKVTEKGKDVELRCDPISGHTALYWYRQSLGQGLEFLIYFQGNSAPDKSGLPSDRFSAERTGGSVSTLTIQRTQQEDSAVYLCASSLDLGKAEKLFFGSGTQLSVL.

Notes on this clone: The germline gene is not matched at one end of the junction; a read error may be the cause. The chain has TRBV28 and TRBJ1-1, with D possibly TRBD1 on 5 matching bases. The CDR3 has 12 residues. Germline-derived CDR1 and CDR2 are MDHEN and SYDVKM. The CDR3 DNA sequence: TGCAGGGCCGGGCGGCCGAACACTGAAGCTTTCTTT. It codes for CRAGRPNTEAFF.

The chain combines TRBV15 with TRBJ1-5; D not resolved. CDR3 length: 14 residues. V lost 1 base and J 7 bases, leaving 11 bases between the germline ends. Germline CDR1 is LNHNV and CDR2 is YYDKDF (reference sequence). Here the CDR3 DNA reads TGTGCCACCAGCAGAGCAACTCGTTGGCAGCCCCAGCATTTT. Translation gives CATSRATRWQPQHF.

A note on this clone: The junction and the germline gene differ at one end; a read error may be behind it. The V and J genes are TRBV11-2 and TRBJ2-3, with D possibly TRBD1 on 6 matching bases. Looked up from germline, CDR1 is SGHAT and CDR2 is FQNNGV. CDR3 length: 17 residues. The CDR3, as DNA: TGTGCCAGCAGTTTAGTGGCAGGGGCCACTAGCACAGATACGCAGTATTTT. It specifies CASSLVAGATSTDTQYF.

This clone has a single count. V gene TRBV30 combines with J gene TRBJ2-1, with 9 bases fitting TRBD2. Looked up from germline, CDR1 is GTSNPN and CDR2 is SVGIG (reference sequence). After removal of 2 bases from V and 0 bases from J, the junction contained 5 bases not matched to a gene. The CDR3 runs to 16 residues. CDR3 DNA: TGTGCCTGGAGTCTTAGCGGGAGAGGCTCCTACAATGAGCAGTTCTTC. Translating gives CAWSLSGRGSYNEQFF.

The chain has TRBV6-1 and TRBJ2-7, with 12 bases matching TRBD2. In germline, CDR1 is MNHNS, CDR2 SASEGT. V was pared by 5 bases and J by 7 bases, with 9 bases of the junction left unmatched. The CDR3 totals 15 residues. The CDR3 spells CASSPGTSGFREQYF. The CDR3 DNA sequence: TGTGCCAGCAGTCCCGGGACTAGCGGGTTCAGGGAGCAGTACTTC.

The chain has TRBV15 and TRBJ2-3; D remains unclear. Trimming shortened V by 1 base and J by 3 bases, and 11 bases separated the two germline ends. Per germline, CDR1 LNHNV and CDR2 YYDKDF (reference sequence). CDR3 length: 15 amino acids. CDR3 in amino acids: CATSRVPSRTDTQYF. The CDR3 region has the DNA TGTGCCACCAGCAGAGTACCCTCTAGGACAGATACGCAGTATTTT.

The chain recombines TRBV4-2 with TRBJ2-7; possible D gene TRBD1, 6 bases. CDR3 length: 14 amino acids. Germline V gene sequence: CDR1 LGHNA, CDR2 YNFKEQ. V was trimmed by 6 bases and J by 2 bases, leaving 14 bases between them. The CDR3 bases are TGTGCCAGCAGTCGCCGGGACAAGCCCTACGAGCAGTACTTC. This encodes CASSRRDKPYEQYF.

DNA of the CDR3: TGTGCCAGCAGTCCCGGGACTAGCGGCACAGATACGCAGTATTTT. Its protein product is CASSPGTSGTDTQYF. J is TRBJ2-3 and V is TRBV5-8; 10 bases agree with TRBD2. Germline V lookup: CDR1 SGHTS, CDR2 YDEGEE. CDR3 length equals 15 residues. The J segment lost 1 base and the V segment lost 5 bases, leaving 4 bases of the junction unmatched.

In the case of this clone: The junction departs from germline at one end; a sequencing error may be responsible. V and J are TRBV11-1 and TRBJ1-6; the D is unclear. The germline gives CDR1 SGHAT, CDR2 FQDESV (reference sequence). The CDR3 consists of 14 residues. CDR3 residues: CASSLAVGASPLHF. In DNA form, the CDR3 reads TGTGCCAGCAGCCTAGCTGTAGGAGCCTCACCCCTCCACTTT.

This CDR3 is CASSPPLGTGELFF. Written as DNA, the CDR3 is TGTGCCAGCTCACCACCTCTAGGCACCGGGGAGCTGTTTTTT. This chain joins TRBV18 and TRBJ2-2; D unresolved. Deletions cut 0 bases from V and 4 bases from J, with 6 bases between. The CDR3 is made up of 14 amino acids. Germline-derived CDR1 and CDR2 are KGHSH and LQKENI.